These 19 T cell receptor beta chains share one sample of origin, sequenced in a study of T cells after yellow fever vaccination. TCRdb reanalysed the 5' RACE reads using MiXCR and keeps one entry per CDR3 protein. The sample yields hundreds of thousands of distinct CDR3 sequences, around 13% seen once. The specimen comprised CD4+ T cells sorted from PBMCs, sampled 15 days after the yellow fever booster vaccination. Receptor source: a man younger than 35 who received the YFV17D yellow fever vaccine.

This clonotype was seen a few times. The chain combines TRBV7-9 with TRBJ2-4, with a tentative D call TRBD1 (6 bases). Germline CDR1 SEHNR, CDR2 FQNEAQ (reference sequence). There are 16 residues in the CDR3. V was cut by 3 bases and J by 0 bases, with 12 bases left in between. The CDR3 protein is CASSFVFRGAKNIQYF. The CDR3 DNA sequence: TGTGCCAGCAGCTTTGTTTTCAGGGGAGCCAAAAACATTCAGTACTTC.

The sample holds many counts of this clonotype. The rearrangement links TRBV6-2 or TRBV6-3 to TRBJ2-5; D is unclear. Germline V gene sequence: CDR1 MNHEY, CDR2 SVGEGT. The CDR3 extends over 15 amino acids. The V end lost 6 bases, the J end lost 0 bases, and 14 bases lay between the germline ends. For the CDR3, the DNA is TGTGCCAGCAGCTCCCAAGATCAGTACCAAGAGACCCAGTACTTC. Amino acid sequence: CASSSQDQYQETQYF.

The chain has TRBV14 and TRBJ1-3; D is unclear. Trimming took off 3 bases at V and 4 bases at J, with 4 bases between the two ends. From germline, CDR1 is SGHDN and CDR2 FVKESK. This CDR3 is built from 12 residues. CDR3 nucleotides: TGTGCCAGCAGCCAGGCCGGAAACACCATATATTTT. It translates to CASSQAGNTIYF. The variable domain in full, with the rest retrieved from reference TRBV14 and TRBJ1-3, is EAGVTQFPSHSVIEKGQTVTLRCDPISGHDNLYWYRRVMGKEIKFLLHFVKESKQDESGMPNNRFLAERTGGTYSTLKVQPAELEDSGVYFCASSQAGNTIYFGEGSWLTVV.

V and J are TRBV5-1 and TRBJ2-3; D is unclear. Trimming stripped 4 bases from V and 6 bases from J, with 12 bases between. Germline CDR1 and CDR2: SGHRS and YFSETQ. The CDR3 length is 13 residues. The DNA for the CDR3 is TGCGCCAGCAGCGCCGTAGGAATGGATACGCAGTATTTT. Its translation: CASSAVGMDTQYF.

This clonotype occurred a few times. CDR3 in amino acids: CASSGGYRRNYGYTF. As DNA, the CDR3 is TGTGCCAGCAGCGGGGGGTACAGGCGTAACTATGGCTACACCTTC. The chain carries TRBV7-2 and TRBJ1-2, with D possibly being TRBD1 (5 bases). CDR1 and CDR2 (germline): SGHTA, FQGNSA. Trimming cost V 5 bases and J 1 base, with 14 bases left between them. CDR3 length: 15 amino acids.

This clonotype was observed a few times. The chain joins TRBV6-5 to TRBJ2-7; weak D call: TRBD1 (5 bases). The germline V and J ends were trimmed by 0 bases and 4 bases, with 10 bases remaining between them. Germline values: CDR1 MNHEY, CDR2 SVGAGI. The CDR3 sequence is 14 residues long. The CDR3 coding sequence is TGTGCCAGCAGTTACTCGTGGGGCGGTTACGAGCAGTACTTC. Its translation is CASSYSWGGYEQYF.

The V and J genes are TRBV4-2 and TRBJ2-1; D possibly uses TRBD1 or TRBD2 (5 bases each). Germline assignment: CDR1 LGHNA and CDR2 YNFKEQ. V was clipped by 6 bases and J by 3 bases, with 18 bases between them. This CDR3 comprises 16 residues. CDR3 nucleotides: TGTGCCAGCAGACGTTCCGGGGCAAGACTCTACAATGAGCAGTTCTTC. It translates to CASRRSGARLYNEQFF.

This clonotype showed up just a few times. The chain couples TRBV4-3 to TRBJ1-3; no firm D call. In germline, CDR1 is LGHNA, CDR2 YSLEER. V lost 2 bases, J lost 4 bases, and 12 bases lay in between. CDR3 length: 15 amino acids. CDR3 sequence: CASSQIGFFGNTIYF. CDR3 coding DNA: TGCGCCAGCAGCCAAATCGGATTTTTCGGAAACACCATATATTTT.

This clonotype occurred many times. The chain combines TRBV7-3 with TRBJ2-2; D remains ambiguous. Germline V gene sequence: CDR1 SGHTA, CDR2 FQGTGA. Trimming took 2 bases from V and 1 from J, leaving 8 bases between them. The CDR3 runs to 15 residues. The CDR3 region has the DNA TGTGCCAGCAGCTTATTAGGGCGGAACACCGGGGAGCTGTTTTTT. The encoded protein is CASSLLGRNTGELFF. Together with reference TRBV7-3 and TRBJ2-2, the CDR3 gives the full variable domain: GAGVSQTPSNKVTEKGKYVELRCDPISGHTALYWYRQSLGQGPEFLIYFQGTGAADDSGLPNDRFFAVRPEGSVSTLKIQRTERGDSAVYLCASSLLGRNTGELFFGEGSRLTVL.

This clonotype showed up just a few times. The rearrangement joins TRBV9 to TRBJ2-2; D is ambiguous. V was pared by 1 base and J by 3 bases, with 10 bases between. The germline CDR1 and CDR2 sequences are SGDLS and YYNGEE. This CDR3 has 15 residues. CDR3: CASSVRASHTGELFF. CDR3 bases: TGTGCCAGCAGCGTAAGGGCAAGTCACACCGGGGAGCTGTTTTTT.

This clonotype was recorded at least ten times. The rearrangement uses TRBV7-9 and TRBJ1-1; D is ambiguous. Germline V CDR1 and CDR2: SEHNR, FQNEAQ (reference sequence). Trimming shortened V by 3 bases and J by 6 bases, and 11 bases separated the two germline ends. The CDR3 covers 13 residues. CDR3: CASSFPGTPEAFF. CDR3 coding DNA: TGTGCCAGCAGCTTCCCCGGCACCCCTGAAGCTTTCTTT.

At least ten counts were recorded for this clonotype. The chain has TRBV7-8 and TRBJ2-1, with TRBD2 as a possible D gene (6 bases). V was clipped by 3 bases and J by 9 bases, with 12 bases between them. CDR3 size: 13 residues. Germline loops: CDR1 SGHVS, CDR2 FQNEAQ. The CDR3 DNA follows: TGTGCCAGCAGCTTCTCGGGGGTGGGTGAGCAGTTCTTC. Protein product: CASSFSGVGEQFF.

This clonotype was seen more than once but under ten times. The chain carries TRBV7-9 and TRBJ2-7; TRBD1 or TRBD2 may be the D gene (5 bases each). The CDR3 extends over 14 amino acids. Deletions cut 2 bases from V and 2 bases from J, with 10 bases between. CDR1 and CDR2 (germline): SEHNR, FQNEAQ (reference sequence). The CDR3 DNA is TGTGCCAGCAGCTTATGGGACCGAACCTACGAGCAGTACGTC. This translates into CASSLWDRTYEQYV.

This sequence joins TRBV29-1 and TRBJ1-4; the D gene is possibly TRBD1 (6 bases). This CDR3 is 12 amino acids long. V was cut by 4 bases and J by 7 bases, with 10 bases left in between. The germline CDR1 and CDR2 sequences are SQVTM and ANQGSEA. In DNA, the CDR3 is TGCAGCGTTGGGGTACAGGGTGAAAAACTGTTTTTT. Translation: CSVGVQGEKLFF. The whole variable domain, remainder taken from reference TRBV29-1 and TRBJ1-4, is SAVISQKPSRDICQRGTSLTIQCQVDSQVTMMFWYRQQPGQSLTLIATANQGSEATYESGFVIDKFPISRPNLTFSTLTVSNMSPEDSSIYLCSVGVQGEKLFFGSGTQLSVL.

This clonotype was picked up a small number of times. The CDR3 DNA reads TGCGCCAGCAGCCAAGATTGGGGAAAAGAGACCCAGTACTTC. Amino acid sequence: CASSQDWGKETQYF. The chain combines TRBV4-3 with TRBJ2-5; unclear D gene. Germline-derived CDR1 and CDR2 are LGHNA and YSLEER. V was cut by 0 bases and J by 3 bases, with 8 bases left in between. This CDR3 spans 14 amino acids.

Only a few counts were recorded for this clonotype. This chain connects TRBV4-3 to TRBJ2-7; the D gene is possibly TRBD1 (5 bases). The V end was cut by 2 bases, the J end by 7 bases, with 15 bases between. Germline-derived CDR1 and CDR2 are LGHNA and YSLEER. This CDR3 is 14 amino acids long. The CDR3 sequence: CASSQPDRLWEQYV. CDR3 DNA: TGCGCCAGCAGCCAACCCGACAGACTCTGGGAGCAGTACGTC.

This clonotype was observed a few times. This chain links TRBV10-3 with TRBJ2-4; 9 bases match TRBD1. Per the germline V gene, CDR1 is ENHRY and CDR2 is SYGVKD. The CDR3 runs to 16 residues. Unmatched junction bases numbered 11, after V lost 3 bases and J lost 8 bases. CDR3 sequence: CAISDQNRQGVHIQYF. Written as DNA, the CDR3 is TGTGCCATCAGTGACCAAAACAGACAGGGGGTCCACATTCAGTACTTC.

In its sample, this clonotype was seen many times. The chain couples TRBV5-1 to TRBJ2-6; possible D gene TRBD1, 5 bases. The CDR3 length is 16 residues. CDR1 SGHRS and CDR2 YFSETQ come from the germline V gene. V lost 0 bases to trimming and J lost 2 bases, with 9 bases between them. The CDR3 region is CASSLASRAGANVLTF. DNA of the CDR3: TGCGCCAGCAGCTTGGCCTCCAGGGCTGGGGCCAACGTCCTGACTTTC.

Ten or more counts support this clonotype. The J gene is TRBJ2-1, the V gene TRBV7-2; D is ambiguous. Germline V gives CDR1 SGHTA, CDR2 FQGNSA. The CDR3 is made up of 14 amino acids. The V end lost 1 base, the J end lost 9 bases, and 13 bases lay between the germline ends. CDR3 residues: CASSLGNGRGEQFF. DNA for the CDR3: TGTGCCAGCAGCTTAGGTAACGGAAGAGGTGAGCAGTTCTTC.